Sequencing of this TCR beta chain was carried out in a study of CD8+ T cells in alopecia areata. General study results and limits: Researchers reported that TCR sharing among patients proved less clear than in mice, possibly HLA-linked.

This clone is judged medium-sized. The antigen is undetermined. Gene names denote mouse genes. Read coverage stops 4 residues before the CDR3 terminus; the germline J gene supplies the remainder. RNA extraction was followed by reverse transcription into cDNA, which acted as the sequencing template. Sequencing was performed with immunoSEQ multiplex PCR; in TCRdb, only in-frame clones are kept and a portion is missing. There are about 9,100 clones in the sample, none observed a single time. On the basis of CD4, CD8alpha, NKG2D, NKG2ACE and other markers, pooled cutaneous lymph node cells were sorted. The V gene's germline CDR1 is NNHNN and CDR2 SYGAGS (reference sequence). CDR3 size: 14 residues. Deletions cut 0 bases from V and 1 base from J, with 7 bases between.

The receptor was isolated from a C3H/HeJ mouse with alopecia areata. These mice share the MHC haplotype H2-k. The rearrangement uses TRBV13-2 and TRBJ1-1; a possible D gene is TRBD1 (5 bases). Material: CD8+ T cells sorted from a lymph node. CDR3: CASGDARGNTEVFF. The sequenced part of the CDR3 DNA is TGTGCCAGCGGTGATGCGAGGGGGAACACA.